The 18 T cell receptor beta chains reported below all come from one sample, sequenced in a study of CD8+ T cells in alopecia areata. Extraction of RNA preceded its reverse transcription into cDNA, which served as the sequencing template. Clones were read by immunoSEQ multiplex PCR, and TCRdb kept only the in-frame ones, dropping some. Here the sample spans 200,000 or so clones, less than 50% being singletons. Treatment described: oral pan-JAK inhibitor, 5-10 mg twice daily. The sequencing here drew on CD4+ T cells sorted from blood, taken at approximately week 37, from a patient treated with tofacitinib. The source of these receptors is a human donor with alopecia areata.

This clone was counted between two and nine times. The chain recombines TRBV27 with TRBJ2-3, with D unresolved. Trimming shortened V by 6 bases and J by 3 bases, and 4 bases separated the two germline ends. Germline values: CDR1 MNHEY, CDR2 SMNVEV (reference sequence). This CDR3 spans 11 amino acids. As DNA, the CDR3 is TGTGCCAGCAGGAGGACAGATACGCAGTATTTT. This translates into CASRRTDTQYF.

The rearrangement joins TRBV30 to TRBJ1-4; D remains ambiguous. The germline gives CDR1 GTSNPN, CDR2 SVGIG (reference sequence). The CDR3 spans 13 residues. V dropped 2 bases and J dropped 5 bases, with 9 bases sitting between them. In nucleotides, the CDR3 is TGTGCCTGGAGTAGCGACACGAATGAAAAACTGTTTTTT. Residues: CAWSSDTNEKLFF.

V and J are TRBV27 and TRBJ2-3, with D unclear. There are 15 residues in the CDR3. Germline values: CDR1 MNHEY, CDR2 SMNVEV (reference sequence). V gave up 0 bases and J gave up 1 base, with 8 bases separating them. The CDR3 DNA is TGTGCCAGCAGTTTATCCTACCCCGGCACAGATACGCAGTATTTT. It is translated as CASSLSYPGTDTQYF.

This clone showed up many times. The chain carries TRBV9 and TRBJ2-4, with a weak D call TRBD2 (7 bases). This CDR3 comprises 13 residues. Between the trimmed V and J ends, which lost 5 bases and 7 bases, there was a span of 13 bases. Germline lookup yields CDR1 SGDLS and CDR2 YYNGEE. CDR3 nucleotides: TGTGCCAGCAGTTCCGAGGGGGGGAACATTCAGTACTTC. Translated, it gives CASSSEGGNIQYF.

This clone showed up just a few times. J is TRBJ2-7 and V is TRBV20-1; D is uncertain. The CDR3 length is 11 residues. Germline values: CDR1 DFQATT, CDR2 SNEGSKA (reference sequence). V dropped 2 bases and J dropped 3 bases, with 5 bases sitting between them. The DNA of the CDR3 is TGCAGTGCTAGATACGGCTACGAGCAGTACTTC. Protein product: CSARYGYEQYF.

The chain couples TRBV2 to TRBJ1-1; D possibly corresponds to TRBD1 (6 bases). Trimming left V 4 bases short and J 4 bases short, with 10 bases between. The CDR3 contains 13 residues. CDR1 and CDR2 (germline): SNHLY, FYNNEI. The CDR3 sequence: CASSGQVATEAFF. The CDR3 DNA reads TGTGCCAGCAGTGGACAGGTGGCCACTGAAGCTTTCTTT.

About this clone itself: This CDR3 is also generated by other DNA sequences in the sample. This chain joins TRBV7-9 and TRBJ2-6; D is uncertain. This CDR3 has 15 amino acids. The V and J ends lost 5 bases and 0 bases respectively, with 8 bases between them. Germline CDR1 is SEHNR and CDR2 is FQNEAQ (reference sequence). The CDR3 sequence is CASSRGGSGANVLTF. Written as DNA, the CDR3 is TGTGCCAGCAGCCGAGGTGGCTCTGGGGCCAACGTCCTGACTTTC.

This clone appeared a few times. The chain has TRBV27 and TRBJ1-3; 7 bases agree with TRBD1. Germline values: CDR1 MNHEY, CDR2 SMNVEV (reference sequence). This CDR3 is 13 amino acids long. Losses at the gene ends were 8 bases for V and 2 bases for J; bases not matched to a gene: 3. In DNA, the CDR3 is TGTGCCAGCCTGGACAGGACTGGAAACACCATATATTTT. This gives the protein CASLDRTGNTIYF.

This chain connects TRBV5-6 to TRBJ1-2; D unresolved. V dropped 0 bases and J dropped 4 bases, with 4 bases sitting between them. Germline V gene data show CDR1 as SGHDT and CDR2 as YYEEEE. CDR3 length equals 12 residues. The CDR3 spells CASSLASYGYTF. The CDR3, as DNA: TGTGCCAGCAGCTTGGCCAGCTATGGCTACACCTTC.

The chain links TRBV27 to TRBJ2-3, with 8 bases lining up with TRBD2. Per germline, CDR1 MNHEY and CDR2 SMNVEV (reference sequence). The CDR3 is 17 amino acids. Trimming removed 8 bases from V and 2 bases from J; junction bases left unmatched: 15. CDR3 coding DNA: TGTGCCAGCCGCCGGCGGGCGGGAGGAGCCTACACAGATACGCAGTATTTT. Translating gives CASRRRAGGAYTDTQYF.

Regarding this clone: A much more abundant neighbour one base away suggests this may be a read error. Other DNA variants within this sample encode the same CDR3. The J gene is TRBJ2-3, the V gene TRBV7-3, with D perhaps matching TRBD2 (6 bases). CDR1 and CDR2 (germline): SGHTA, FQGTGA. The CDR3 loop spans 14 amino acids. V lost 2 bases and J lost 1, with 7 bases in between. The CDR3 reads CASSLAGRTDTQYF. The CDR3 DNA follows: TGTGCCAGCAGCTTAGCGGGACGCACAGATACGCAGTATTTT.

This clone was recorded a few times. The chain combines TRBV30 with TRBJ2-7; unclear D gene. The germline CDR1 and CDR2 sequences are GTSNPN and SVGIG (reference sequence). The CDR3 totals 12 residues. V shed 4 bases and J shed 3 bases, with 10 bases lying between them. Here the CDR3 reads CAWTSDYYEQYF. The CDR3 DNA is TGTGCCTGGACGTCCGATTACTACGAGCAGTACTTC.

This chain connects TRBV6-6 to TRBJ1-5; perhaps TRBD1 as D (5 bases). With 10 bases removed from V and 0 bases from J, the gap between germline ends came to 19 bases. Germline CDR1 is MNHNY and CDR2 is SVGAGI (reference sequence). The CDR3 consists of 16 residues. The CDR3 here is CATELGLLDSNQPQHF. DNA for the CDR3: TGTGCCACCGAATTGGGACTCCTCGATAGCAATCAGCCCCAGCATTTT.

The chain links TRBV18 to TRBJ1-2; no clear D gene. CDR1 is KGHSH, CDR2 LQKENI, per germline. The CDR3 covers 15 residues. Trimming shortened V by 3 bases and J by 5 bases, and 16 bases separated the two germline ends. The DNA of the CDR3 is TGTGCCAGCTCACCGGGCAGCCTAGCACTATATGGCTACACCTTC. It specifies CASSPGSLALYGYTF.

V and J are TRBV5-6 and TRBJ2-3; D call uncertain. The CDR3 runs 15 residues. CDR1 is SGHDT and CDR2 is YYEEEE in the germline V gene. Trimming took off 1 base at V and 2 bases at J, with 11 bases between the two ends. The CDR3 DNA is TGTGCCAGCAGCTTGACGGGTAGGCTCACAGATACGCAGTATTTT. Translating it yields CASSLTGRLTDTQYF.

The chain links TRBV28 to TRBJ2-1; a possible D gene is TRBD2 (5 bases). The germline V gene has CDR1 MDHEN and CDR2 SYDVKM. Trimming took 5 bases from V and 9 from J, leaving 20 bases between them. The CDR3 is made up of 15 amino acids. The CDR3 DNA follows: TGTGCCAGCAGTCTAGCCTTAGGTAGTTCTAGTGAGCAGTTCTTC. Protein sequence: CASSLALGSSSEQFF.

V usage is TRBV7-2 and J usage is TRBJ1-1, with no clear D. The germline CDR1 and CDR2 sequences are SGHTA and FQGNSA. V was clipped by 6 bases and J by 1 base, with 9 bases between them. The CDR3 is 13 residues long. Here the CDR3 reads CASSIRWNTEAFF. CDR3 DNA: TGTGCCAGCAGTATCAGGTGGAACACTGAAGCTTTCTTT.

The genes are TRBV2 and TRBJ2-7; 9 nucleotides line up with TRBD2. After removal of 4 bases from V and 3 bases from J, the junction contained 4 bases not matched to a gene. CDR1 and CDR2 (germline): SNHLY, FYNNEI. CDR3 length: 14 residues. The CDR3 protein is CASSVDSGSYEQYF. Here the CDR3 DNA reads TGTGCCAGCAGTGTAGATAGCGGGAGCTACGAGCAGTACTTC.